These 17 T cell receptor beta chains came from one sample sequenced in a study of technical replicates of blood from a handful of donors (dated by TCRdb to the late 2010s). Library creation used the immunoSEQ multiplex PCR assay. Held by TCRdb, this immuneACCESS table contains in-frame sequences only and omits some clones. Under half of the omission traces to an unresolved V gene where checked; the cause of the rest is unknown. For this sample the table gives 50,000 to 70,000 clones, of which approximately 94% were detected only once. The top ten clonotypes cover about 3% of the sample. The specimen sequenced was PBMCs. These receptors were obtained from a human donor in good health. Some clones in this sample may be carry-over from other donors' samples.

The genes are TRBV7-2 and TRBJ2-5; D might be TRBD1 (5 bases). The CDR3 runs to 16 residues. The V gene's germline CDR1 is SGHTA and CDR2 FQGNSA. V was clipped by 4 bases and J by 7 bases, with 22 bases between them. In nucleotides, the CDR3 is TGTGCCAGCAGCTCTAAAATGGCAGGGTTGCGTGGGACCCAGTACTTC. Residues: CASSSKMAGLRGTQYF.

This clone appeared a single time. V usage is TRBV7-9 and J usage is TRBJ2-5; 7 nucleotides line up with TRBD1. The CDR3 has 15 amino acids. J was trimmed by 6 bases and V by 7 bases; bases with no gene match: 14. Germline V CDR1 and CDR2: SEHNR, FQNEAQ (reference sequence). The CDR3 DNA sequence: TGTGCCAGCAACACCGGGACAGTCCCGGTGCAGACCCAGTACTTC. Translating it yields CASNTGTVPVQTQYF.

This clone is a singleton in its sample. In DNA, the CDR3 is TGTGCCAGCAGTGAAAGCACAGGGGTGAGCAATCAGCCCCAGCATTTT. Its translation is CASSESTGVSNQPQHF. The chain recombines TRBV6-1 with TRBJ1-5; 7 nucleotides align to TRBD1. The CDR3 runs to 16 residues. Unmatched junction bases numbered 5, after V lost 2 bases and J lost 1 base. Germline V gene sequence: CDR1 MNHNS, CDR2 SASEGT.

The CDR3 region is CASSLANEQYF. Written as DNA, the CDR3 is TGTGCCAGCAGCCTGGCTAACGAGCAGTACTTC. The chain is built from TRBV5-6 and TRBJ2-7; D not certain. Germline V gives CDR1 SGHDT, CDR2 YYEEEE. V was cut by 4 bases and J by 5 bases, with 7 bases left in between. This CDR3 has 11 amino acids.

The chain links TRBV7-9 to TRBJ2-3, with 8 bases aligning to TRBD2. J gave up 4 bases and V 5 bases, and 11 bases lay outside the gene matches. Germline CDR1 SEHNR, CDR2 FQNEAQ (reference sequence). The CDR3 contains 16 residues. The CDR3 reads CASSPRGAGGPDTQYF. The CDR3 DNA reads TGTGCCAGCAGCCCCCGAGGGGCGGGAGGCCCAGATACGCAGTATTTT.

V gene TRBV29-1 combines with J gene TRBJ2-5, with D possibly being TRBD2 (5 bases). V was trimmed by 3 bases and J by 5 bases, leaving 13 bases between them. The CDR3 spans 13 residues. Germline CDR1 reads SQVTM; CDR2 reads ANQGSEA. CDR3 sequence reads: CSVEGLAGETQYF. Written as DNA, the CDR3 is TGCAGCGTTGAGGGCCTAGCCGGGGAGACCCAGTACTTC.

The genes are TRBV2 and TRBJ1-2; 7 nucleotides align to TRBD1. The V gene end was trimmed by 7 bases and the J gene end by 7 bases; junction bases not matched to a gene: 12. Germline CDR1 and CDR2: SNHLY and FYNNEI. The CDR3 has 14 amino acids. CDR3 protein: CASNPPGGLSGYTF. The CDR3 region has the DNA TGTGCCAGCAACCCCCCAGGGGGTTTAAGTGGCTACACCTTC.

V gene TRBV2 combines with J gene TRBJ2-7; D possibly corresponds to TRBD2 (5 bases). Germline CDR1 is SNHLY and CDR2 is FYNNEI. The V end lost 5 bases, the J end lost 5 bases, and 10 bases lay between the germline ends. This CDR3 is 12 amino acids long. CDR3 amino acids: CASSKSGNEQYF. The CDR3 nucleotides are TGTGCCAGCAGTAAGAGCGGTAACGAGCAGTACTTC.

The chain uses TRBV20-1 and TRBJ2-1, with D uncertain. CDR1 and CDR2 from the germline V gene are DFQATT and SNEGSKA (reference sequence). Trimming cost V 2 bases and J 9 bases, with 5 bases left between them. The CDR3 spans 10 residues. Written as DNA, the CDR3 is TGCAGTGCTAGACGGGTTGAGCAGTTCTTC. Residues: CSARRVEQFF.

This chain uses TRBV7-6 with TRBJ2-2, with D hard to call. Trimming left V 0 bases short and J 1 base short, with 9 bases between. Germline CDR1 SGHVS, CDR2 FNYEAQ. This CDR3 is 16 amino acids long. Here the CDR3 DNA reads TGTGCCAGCAGCTTAGCGCAGTCAGGGAACACCGGGGAGCTGTTTTTT. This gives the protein CASSLAQSGNTGELFF.

The CDR3 spells CASSAPGTRADIQYF. CDR3 sequence (DNA): TGTGCCAGCAGCGCCCCCGGGACTAGGGCAGACATTCAGTACTTC. The V and J genes are TRBV5-4 and TRBJ2-4, with TRBD2 matching 8 bases. Germline values: CDR1 SGHNT, CDR2 YYREEE (reference sequence). The V and J ends lost 4 bases and 8 bases, in that order; junction bases with no gene match: 11. This CDR3 has 15 residues.

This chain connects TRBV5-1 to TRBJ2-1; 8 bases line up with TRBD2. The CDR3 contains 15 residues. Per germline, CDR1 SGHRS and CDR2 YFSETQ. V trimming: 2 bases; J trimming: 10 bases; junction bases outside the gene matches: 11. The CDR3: CASSLVLAGRGEQFF. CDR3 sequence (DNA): TGCGCCAGCAGCTTAGTTCTAGCGGGTCGAGGCGAGCAGTTCTTC.

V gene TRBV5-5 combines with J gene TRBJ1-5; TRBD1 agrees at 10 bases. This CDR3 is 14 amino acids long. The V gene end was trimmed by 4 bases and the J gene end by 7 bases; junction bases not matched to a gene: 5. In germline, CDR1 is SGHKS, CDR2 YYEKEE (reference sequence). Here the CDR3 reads CASSQGTGEQPQHF. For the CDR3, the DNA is TGTGCCAGCAGCCAAGGGACAGGGGAACAGCCCCAGCATTTT.

The CDR3 sequence: CASSLGTAKGYTF. The CDR3, as DNA: TGTGCCAGCAGCTTAGGTACAGCCAAAGGCTACACCTTC. The rearrangement links TRBV7-9 to TRBJ1-2, with D unresolved. Looked up from germline, CDR1 is SEHNR and CDR2 is FQNEAQ (reference sequence). The ends were cut back, 1 base at V and 8 bases at J, with 11 bases in the middle. This CDR3 region has 13 residues.

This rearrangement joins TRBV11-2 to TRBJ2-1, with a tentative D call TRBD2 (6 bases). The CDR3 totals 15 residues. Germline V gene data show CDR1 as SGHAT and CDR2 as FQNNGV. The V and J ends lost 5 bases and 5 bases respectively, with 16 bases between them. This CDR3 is CASSPDYAKNNEQFF. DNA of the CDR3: TGTGCCAGCAGCCCGGACTACGCCAAAAACAATGAGCAGTTCTTC.

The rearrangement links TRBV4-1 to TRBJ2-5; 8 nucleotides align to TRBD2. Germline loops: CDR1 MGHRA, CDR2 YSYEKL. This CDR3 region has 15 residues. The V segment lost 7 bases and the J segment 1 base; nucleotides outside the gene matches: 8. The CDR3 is CASKVSGGPQETQYF. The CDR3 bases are TGCGCCAGCAAGGTGTCGGGAGGGCCCCAAGAGACCCAGTACTTC.

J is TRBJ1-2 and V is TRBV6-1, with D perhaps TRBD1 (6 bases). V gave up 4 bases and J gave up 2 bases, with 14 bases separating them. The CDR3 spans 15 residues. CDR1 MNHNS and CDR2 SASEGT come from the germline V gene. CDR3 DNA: TGTGCCAGCAGTGTAACAGGGCAGGGGAACTATGGCTACACCTTC. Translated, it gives CASSVTGQGNYGYTF.